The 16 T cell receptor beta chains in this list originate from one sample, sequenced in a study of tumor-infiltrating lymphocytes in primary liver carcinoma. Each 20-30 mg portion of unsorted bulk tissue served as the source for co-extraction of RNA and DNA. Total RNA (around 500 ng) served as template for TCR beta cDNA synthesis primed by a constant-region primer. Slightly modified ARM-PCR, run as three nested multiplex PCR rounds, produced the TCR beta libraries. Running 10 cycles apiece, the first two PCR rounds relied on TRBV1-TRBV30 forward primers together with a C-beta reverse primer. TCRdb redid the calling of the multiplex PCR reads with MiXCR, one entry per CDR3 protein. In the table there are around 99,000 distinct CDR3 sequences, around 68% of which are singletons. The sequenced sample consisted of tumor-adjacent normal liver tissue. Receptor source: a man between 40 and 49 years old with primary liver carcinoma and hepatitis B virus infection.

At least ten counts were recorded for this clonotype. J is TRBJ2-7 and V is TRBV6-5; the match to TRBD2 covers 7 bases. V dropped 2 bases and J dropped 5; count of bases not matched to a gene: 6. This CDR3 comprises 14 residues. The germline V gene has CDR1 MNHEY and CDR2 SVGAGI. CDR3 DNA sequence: TGTGCCAGCAGTTACCAACGGGGGGACCACGAGCAGTACTTC. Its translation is CASSYQRGDHEQYF.

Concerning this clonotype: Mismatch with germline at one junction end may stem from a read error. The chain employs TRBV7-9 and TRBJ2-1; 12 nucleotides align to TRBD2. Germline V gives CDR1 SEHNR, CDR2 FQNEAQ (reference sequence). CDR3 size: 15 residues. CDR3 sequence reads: CASIRLAGVDNEQSF. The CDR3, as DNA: TGTGCCAGCATCCGACTAGCGGGAGTCGACAATGAGCAGTCCTTC.

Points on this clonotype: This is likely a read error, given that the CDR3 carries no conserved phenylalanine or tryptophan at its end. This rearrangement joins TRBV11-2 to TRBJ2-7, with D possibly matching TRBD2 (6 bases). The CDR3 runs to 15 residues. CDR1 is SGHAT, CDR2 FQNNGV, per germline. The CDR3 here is CARSLGGTLPYEQYL. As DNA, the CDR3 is TGTGCCAGGAGCCTCGGCGGGACTCTACCCTATGAGCAGTACTTA.

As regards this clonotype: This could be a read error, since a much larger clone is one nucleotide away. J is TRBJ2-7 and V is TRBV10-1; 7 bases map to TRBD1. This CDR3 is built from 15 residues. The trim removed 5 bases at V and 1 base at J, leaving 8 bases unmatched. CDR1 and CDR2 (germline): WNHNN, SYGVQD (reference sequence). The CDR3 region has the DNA TGCGCCAGCAGTACCGGGACAGAAGGATCCTACGAGCAGTACTTC. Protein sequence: CASSTGTEGSYEQYF.

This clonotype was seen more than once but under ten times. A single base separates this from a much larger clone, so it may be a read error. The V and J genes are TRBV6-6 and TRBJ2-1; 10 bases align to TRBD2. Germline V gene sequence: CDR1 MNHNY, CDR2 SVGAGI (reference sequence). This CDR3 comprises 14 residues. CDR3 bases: TGTGCCAGCAGTTCGACTAGCGGGCGCAATGAGCAGCTCTTC. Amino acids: CASSSTSGRNEQLF.

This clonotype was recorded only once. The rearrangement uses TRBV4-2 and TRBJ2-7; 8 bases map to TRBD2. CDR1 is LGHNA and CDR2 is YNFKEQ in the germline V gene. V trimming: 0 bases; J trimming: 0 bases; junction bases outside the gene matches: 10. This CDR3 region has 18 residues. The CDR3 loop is CASSQEGLVGGLSYEQYF. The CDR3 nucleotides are TGTGCCAGCAGCCAAGAGGGACTAGTGGGAGGCCTCTCCTACGAGCAGTACTTC.

The CDR3 bases are TGTGCCAGCAGTAACGTCCGGGACAGGGGACAAGAGACCCAGTACTTC. This encodes CASSNVRDRGQETQYF. This chain uses TRBV5-4 with TRBJ2-5, with 10 bases that match TRBD1. Germline V lookup: CDR1 SGHNT, CDR2 YYREEE (reference sequence). The V gene end was trimmed by 5 bases and the J gene end by 2 bases; junction bases not matched to a gene: 9. The CDR3 runs 16 residues.

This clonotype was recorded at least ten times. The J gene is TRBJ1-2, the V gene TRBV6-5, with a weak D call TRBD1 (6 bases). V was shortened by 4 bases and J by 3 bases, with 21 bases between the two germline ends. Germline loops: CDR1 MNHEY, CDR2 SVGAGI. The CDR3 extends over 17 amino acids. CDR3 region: CASSFPLQGGRDYGYTF. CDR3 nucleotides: TGTGCCAGCAGTTTCCCCTTACAGGGAGGACGAGACTATGGCTACACCTTC.

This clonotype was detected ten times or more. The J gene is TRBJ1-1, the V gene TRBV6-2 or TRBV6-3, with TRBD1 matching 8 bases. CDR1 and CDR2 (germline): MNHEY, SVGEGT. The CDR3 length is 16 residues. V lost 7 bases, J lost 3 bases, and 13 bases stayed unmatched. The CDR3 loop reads CASKAFRTGRDTEAFF. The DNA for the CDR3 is TGTGCCAGCAAAGCATTCCGGACAGGGAGGGACACTGAAGCTTTCTTT.

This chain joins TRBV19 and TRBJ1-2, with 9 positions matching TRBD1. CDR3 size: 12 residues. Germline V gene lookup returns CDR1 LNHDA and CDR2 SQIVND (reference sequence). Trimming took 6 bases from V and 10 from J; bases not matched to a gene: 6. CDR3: CASRGQGGDYTF. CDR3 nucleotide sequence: TGTGCCAGTAGGGGACAGGGAGGCGACTACACCTTC.

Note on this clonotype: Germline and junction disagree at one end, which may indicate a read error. The CDR3 loop reads CASNQDLAGSYEQYF. The CDR3 DNA is TGCGCCAGCAACCAAGATTTAGCGGGGTCCTACGAGCAGTACTTC. The gene calls are TRBV4-1 and TRBJ2-7; 8 bases line up with TRBD2. CDR3 length: 15 amino acids. Germline V CDR1 and CDR2: MGHRA, YSYEKL.

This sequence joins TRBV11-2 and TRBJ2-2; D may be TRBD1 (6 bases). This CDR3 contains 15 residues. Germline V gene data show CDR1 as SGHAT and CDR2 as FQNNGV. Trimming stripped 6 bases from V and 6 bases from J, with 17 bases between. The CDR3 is CASSLFRGSAGELFF. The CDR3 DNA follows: TGTGCCAGCAGTTTATTCAGGGGTTCGGCCGGGGAGCTGTTTTTT.

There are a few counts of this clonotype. The CDR3 sequence is CASSLGTVLQGDFF. CDR3 nucleotides: TGTGCCAGCAGTTTGGGGACAGTTCTACAGGGGGATTTCTTT. The V gene is TRBV28, the J gene TRBJ1-1; 8 positions agree with TRBD1. Germline V gives CDR1 MDHEN, CDR2 SYDVKM. The CDR3 spans 14 residues. The J segment lost 13 bases and the V segment lost 3 bases, leaving 13 bases of the junction unmatched.

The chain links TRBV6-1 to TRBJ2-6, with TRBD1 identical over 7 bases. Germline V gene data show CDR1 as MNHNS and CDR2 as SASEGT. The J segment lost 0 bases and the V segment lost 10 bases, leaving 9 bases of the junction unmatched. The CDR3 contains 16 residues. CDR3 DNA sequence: TGTGCCATCCAGGTAGGGGGCAACTCTGGGGCCAACGTCCTGACTTTC. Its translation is CAIQVGGNSGANVLTF.

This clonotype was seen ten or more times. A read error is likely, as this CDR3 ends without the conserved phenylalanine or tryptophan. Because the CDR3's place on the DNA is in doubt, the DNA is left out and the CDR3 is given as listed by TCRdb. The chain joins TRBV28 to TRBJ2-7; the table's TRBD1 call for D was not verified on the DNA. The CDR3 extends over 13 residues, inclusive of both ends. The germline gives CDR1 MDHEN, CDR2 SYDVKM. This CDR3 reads CASSPSARGQITL.

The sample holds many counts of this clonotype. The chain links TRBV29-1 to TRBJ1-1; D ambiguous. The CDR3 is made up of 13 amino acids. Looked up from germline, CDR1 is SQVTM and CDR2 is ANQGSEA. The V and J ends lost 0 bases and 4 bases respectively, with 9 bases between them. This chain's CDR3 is CSVEETPGTEAFF. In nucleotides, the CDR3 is TGCAGCGTTGAAGAGACCCCGGGCACTGAAGCTTTCTTT.